The entry below gives a single T cell receptor (beta chain) sequence along with its context. The protocol was immunoSEQ multiplex PCR, while the TCRdb copy is restricted to in-frame clones and leaves out a portion. The top ten hold 0.35% to 0.45% of the sample, which has about 2.4 million clones, 93% seen once. The sample comes from a study of shared clonotypes between healthy human individuals. The sample taken for sequencing was naive CD4+ T cells from PBMCs. As to subset: CD45RA+ positively selected. This clonotype was sampled from a man between 18 and 35 years old in good health. Some clones in this sample may be carry-over from other donors' samples.

Written as DNA, the CDR3 is TGTGCCAGCAGCCCCAGGATTGCTAGCGGGTTAGCCAATGAGCAGTTCTTC. As protein: CASSPRIASGLANEQFF. The chain joins TRBV5-4 to TRBJ2-1; 8 nucleotides line up with TRBD2. CDR1 SGHNT and CDR2 YYREEE come from the germline V gene (reference sequence). The CDR3 consists of 17 residues. V lost 4 bases and J lost 6; bases outside the gene matches: 15.